A selection of T cell receptor beta chains follows, all from one sample in a study of CD8 T cells in Susac syndrome. One entry per CDR3 protein results from TCRdb running MiXCR on the immunoSEQ multiplex PCR reads. The sample holds 190,000 or so distinct CDR3 sequences; over 90% are singletons and the top ten take 0.093%. The sequencing input was CD4+ T cells from PBMCs. Source of these receptors: a human donor with multiple sclerosis. The CDR3 runs from the conserved cysteine through the conserved F or W. Fields, in order: CDR3 length, J gene, clone size, D gene, V gene, CDR3 DNA, CDR3 protein. A D gene is named only where the DNA matches it firmly. Only some rows state a clone size, as once, few, many or a class for expanded clones.

>12|TRBJ2-7|-|-|TRBV12-3/TRBV12-4
TGTGCCAGCAGTTCCAACCTCTACGAGCAGTACTTC
CASSSNLYEQYF
>11|TRBJ2-1|-|-|TRBV19
TGTGCCAGTGCGGCCTACAATGAGCAGTTCTTC
CASAAYNEQFF
>13|TRBJ2-7|once|-|TRBV27
TGTGCCAGCAGTTTATACGTAGGCTTCGAGCAGTACTTC
CASSLYVGFEQYF
>16|TRBJ2-5|-|-|TRBV12-3/TRBV12-4
TGTGCCAGCAGTTTGGCGCTAGCGATCTACCAAGAGACCCAGTACTTC
CASSLALAIYQETQYF
>15|TRBJ2-2|-|-|TRBV15
TGTGCCACCAGTCAAACCAGATTTATTAGCGGGGAGCTGTTTTTT
CATSQTRFISGELFF
>15|TRBJ2-7|-|-|TRBV6-2/TRBV6-3
TGTGCCAGCAGTTACTCGGGGGGAGACCCCTACGAGCAGTACTTC
CASSYSGGDPYEQYF
>15|TRBJ1-3|-|TRBD1|TRBV27
TGTGCCAGCAGTCTCACAGGGGGCGTCGGAAACACCATATATTTT
CASSLTGGVGNTIYF
>13|TRBJ2-1|once|-|TRBV7-9
TGTGCCAGCAGCTTCCCCGAGAACAATGAGCAGTTCTTC
CASSFPENNEQFF
>14|TRBJ2-2|-|TRBD2|TRBV6-5
TGTGCCAGCAGTCGTCTAGCGGTCACCGGGGAGCTGTTTTTT
CASSRLAVTGELFF
>13|TRBJ1-1|-|-|TRBV12-3/TRBV12-4
TGTGCCAGCAGCTTCGGACTTAACACTGAAGCTTTCTTT
CASSFGLNTEAFF
>16|TRBJ2-7|-|TRBD1|TRBV12-3/TRBV12-4
TGTGCCAGCAGTTCGCCGATACAGGGGCTCCTCGGGGAGCAGTACTTC
CASSSPIQGLLGEQYF
>14|TRBJ2-7|-|TRBD1|TRBV20-1
TGCAGTGCTTCCCGGACAGGCCGTTCCTACGAGCAGTACTTC
CSASRTGRSYEQYF
>15|TRBJ2-1|-|-|TRBV20-1
TGCAGTGCTTCATCCGGGAGTCCTCGGGGCAATGAGCAGTTCTTC
CSASSGSPRGNEQFF
>13|TRBJ1-1|-|TRBD1|TRBV29-1
TGCAGCGTCCTGCGGGGACAGGCCACTGAAGCTTTCTTT
CSVLRGQATEAFF